The 30 T cell receptor beta chains below come from one sample, sequenced in a study of Ad26.COV2.S vaccination and SARS-CoV-2 variants. The treatment is: roughly 20 received Ad26.COV2.S at low or high dose, single or two shots; roughly five received placebo; per-sample allocation not given. The study sampled participants on day 63 after the first vaccine or placebo injection. The protocol was immunoSEQ multiplex PCR, while the TCRdb copy is restricted to in-frame clones and leaves out a portion. Of more than 400,000 clones listed, about 92% are singletons. Material: peripheral blood, obtained in a trial of Ad26.COV2.S vaccine versus placebo. These receptors originate from a person between 18 and 65 years old who received the Ad26.COV2.S COVID-19 vaccine or a placebo.

This clone was seen more than once but under ten times. The same CDR3 is also encoded by other DNA sequences in this sample. V usage is TRBV30 and J usage is TRBJ1-5; D call uncertain. The CDR3 length is 13 residues. Germline assignment: CDR1 GTSNPN and CDR2 SVGIG (reference sequence). V lost 1 base to trimming and J lost 1 base, with 5 bases between them. The CDR3 sequence: CAWSAGSNQPQHF. The CDR3 DNA sequence: TGTGCCTGGAGTGCTGGGAGCAATCAGCCCCAGCATTTT. Complete variable domain (other parts from reference TRBV30 and TRBJ1-5): SQTIHQWPATLVQPVGSPLSLECTVEGTSNPNLYWYRQAAGRGLQLLFYSVGIGQISSEVPQNLSASRPQDRQFILSSKKLLLSDSGFYLCAWSAGSNQPQHFGDGTRLSIL.

J is TRBJ2-1 and V is TRBV27, with 11 bases that match TRBD2. Trimming took 4 bases from V and 0 from J; bases not matched to a gene: 8. This CDR3 contains 18 residues. Germline V gene data show CDR1 as MNHEY and CDR2 as SMNVEV (reference sequence). CDR3 coding DNA: TGTGCCAGCAGTTCCGACAGACTAGCGGGGTACTCCTACAATGAGCAGTTCTTC. Amino acids: CASSSDRLAGYSYNEQFF.

The chain recombines TRBV5-1 with TRBJ2-5, with 12 bases identical to TRBD2. CDR1 SGHRS and CDR2 YFSETQ come from the germline V gene. The CDR3 length is 15 residues. The V segment lost 4 bases and the J segment 4 bases; nucleotides outside the gene matches: 5. The CDR3 DNA follows: TGCGCCAGCAGCGACCGACTAGCGGGGGCAGAGACCCAGTACTTC. Residues: CASSDRLAGAETQYF.

The chain carries TRBV4-3 and TRBJ2-1; the match to TRBD2 covers 7 bases. Germline CDR1 LGHNA, CDR2 YSLEER. J was trimmed by 4 bases and V by 0 bases; bases with no gene match: 3. CDR3 length: 15 residues. The CDR3 DNA follows: TGCGCCAGCAGCCAAGAGTGGGGGGGGTACAATGAGCAGTTCTTC. It translates to CASSQEWGGYNEQFF.

This chain joins TRBV27 and TRBJ2-3; TRBD1 matches 7 bases. The CDR3 is 13 residues long. Trimming at V came to 8 bases and at J to 2 bases, leaving 4 bases not matched to a gene. Germline assignment: CDR1 MNHEY and CDR2 SMNVEV (reference sequence). The CDR3 sequence: CASGDSDTDTQYF. The CDR3 DNA reads TGTGCCAGCGGGGACAGTGACACAGATACGCAGTATTTT.

In DNA form, the CDR3 reads TGCGCCAGCAGCCAAGATCTTGCTGGCTGGGGAAAAGAGACCCAGTACTTC. It encodes CASSQDLAGWGKETQYF. This chain uses TRBV4-3 with TRBJ2-5, with D unclear. CDR1 LGHNA and CDR2 YSLEER come from the germline V gene. V lost 0 bases and J lost 3, with 17 bases in between. The CDR3 runs 17 residues.

The chain links TRBV4-3 to TRBJ1-1; D is unresolved. Germline assignment: CDR1 LGHNA and CDR2 YSLEER. V was clipped by 0 bases and J by 3 bases, with 8 bases between them. The CDR3 has 14 residues. In DNA form, the CDR3 reads TGCGCCAGCAGCCAAGATTCAGCGCACACTGAAGCTTTCTTT. Protein product: CASSQDSAHTEAFF.

The chain couples TRBV19 to TRBJ1-5; weak D call: TRBD1 (5 bases). The CDR3 is 14 residues long. CDR1 is LNHDA and CDR2 is SQIVND in the germline V gene (reference sequence). Trimming stripped 3 bases from V and 10 bases from J, with 16 bases between. The CDR3 DNA reads as TGTGCCAGTAGTATTTATGGGCCCGGGGGACCCCAGCATTTT. It codes for CASSIYGPGGPQHF. The entire variable domain, with the rest obtained from reference TRBV19 and TRBJ1-5, is as follows: DGGITQSPKYLFRKEGQNVTLSCEQNLNHDAMYWYRQDPGQGLRLIYYSQIVNDFQKGDIAEGYSVSREKKESFPLTVTSAQKNPTAFYLCASSIYGPGGPQHFGDGTRLSIL.

On this clone: Other DNA sequences in the sample encode the same CDR3. This chain links TRBV2 with TRBJ2-1, with 11 nucleotides matching TRBD2. Per germline, CDR1 SNHLY and CDR2 FYNNEI. CDR3 length equals 15 residues. With V trimmed by 4 bases and J by 7 bases, 6 bases remained unmatched. CDR3 residues: CASSGLAGGRNEQFF. In DNA form, the CDR3 reads TGTGCCAGCAGTGGGCTAGCGGGGGGTAGAAATGAGCAGTTCTTC.

The chain couples TRBV18 to TRBJ2-3, with D uncertain. Germline V lookup: CDR1 KGHSH, CDR2 LQKENI. V was cut by 1 base and J by 2 bases, with 13 bases left in between. There are 16 residues in the CDR3. CDR3 amino acids: CASSPLLTGNTDTQYF. CDR3 in DNA: TGTGCCAGCTCACCACTACTGACGGGCAACACAGATACGCAGTATTTT.

With regard to this clone: The same CDR3 can be traced to other DNA sequences in this sample. The chain combines TRBV20-1 with TRBJ2-5; 7 bases are shared with TRBD1. This CDR3 spans 11 amino acids. J gave up 3 bases and V 5 bases, and 0 bases lay outside the gene matches. The germline V gene encodes CDR1 DFQATT and CDR2 SNEGSKA (reference sequence). CDR3 coding DNA: TGCAGTGCTGACAGGGAAGAGACCCAGTACTTC. Translation gives CSADREETQYF.

This clone has only one observation. The chain couples TRBV19 to TRBJ2-1; D might be TRBD1 (6 bases). Deletions cut 11 bases from V and 3 bases from J, with 14 bases between. Germline V CDR1 and CDR2: LNHDA, SQIVND (reference sequence). CDR3 length equals 13 residues. In DNA, the CDR3 is TGTGCCGCAGCACAGGGCTACTACAATGAGCAGTTCTTC. It yields the protein CAAAQGYYNEQFF.

The J gene is TRBJ2-5, the V gene TRBV7-2, with D tentatively TRBD1 or TRBD2 (5 bases each). Germline lookup yields CDR1 SGHTA and CDR2 FQGNSA. This CDR3 is built from 14 residues. Trimming pared 5 bases from V and 12 bases from J, leaving 22 bases between. The CDR3 DNA reads as TGTGCCAGCAGCCAGACAGAGCAGAGGGTATTGAAGTACTTC. The encoded protein is CASSQTEQRVLKYF.

CDR3 coding DNA: TGTGCCAGCAGCTTAGATTCGACGGTCTCAAAACTGTTTTTT. This sequence encodes CASSLDSTVSKLFF. The genes are TRBV7-9 and TRBJ1-4; D remains ambiguous. V was cut by 1 base and J by 10 bases, with 13 bases left in between. The CDR3 loop spans 14 amino acids. Germline V gives CDR1 SEHNR, CDR2 FQNEAQ (reference sequence).

The chain uses TRBV7-2 and TRBJ1-2; the D is unclear. The CDR3 runs to 14 residues. In germline, CDR1 is SGHTA, CDR2 FQGNSA. V dropped 5 bases and J dropped 7 bases, with 17 bases sitting between them. As DNA, the CDR3 is TGTGCCAGCAGCATATTTCCGGGGAAGAGTGGCTACACCTTC. Encoded protein: CASSIFPGKSGYTF.

V is TRBV7-2 and J is TRBJ1-2, with D perhaps TRBD1 (5 bases). This CDR3 has 14 residues. The V gene lost 5 bases and the J gene lost 6 bases, with 16 bases spanning the gap. Germline V gene lookup returns CDR1 SGHTA and CDR2 FQGNSA. The CDR3 region is CASSTYRTRDGYTF. Here the CDR3 DNA reads TGTGCCAGCAGCACCTACAGGACCCGTGATGGCTACACCTTC.

The chain is built from TRBV2 and TRBJ1-2, with D maybe TRBD1 (5 bases). V was pared by 3 bases and J by 6 bases, with 14 bases between. Germline V gene data show CDR1 as SNHLY and CDR2 as FYNNEI. The CDR3 contains 14 residues. This CDR3 reads CASSESGGSDGYTF. DNA for the CDR3: TGTGCCAGCAGTGAGTCTGGGGGTTCGGATGGCTACACCTTC.

The V call is TRBV19, the J call TRBJ1-2, with 8 bases that match TRBD1. In germline, CDR1 is LNHDA, CDR2 SQIVND (reference sequence). CDR3 length equals 13 residues. The V and J ends lost 8 bases and 6 bases, in that order; junction bases with no gene match: 8. The CDR3 bases are TGTGCCAGTCAGAGGGCGGACAGGGATGGCTACACCTTC. Translating gives CASQRADRDGYTF.

V is TRBV19 and J is TRBJ2-2, with TRBD2 matching 8 bases. The CDR3 runs 15 residues. Trimming took 5 bases from V and 7 from J; bases not matched to a gene: 9. Germline-derived CDR1 and CDR2 are LNHDA and SQIVND (reference sequence). CDR3 sequence: CASSAGGAGVGELFF. The CDR3 nucleotides are TGTGCCAGTAGTGCCGGGGGGGCCGGAGTCGGGGAGCTGTTTTTT.

The chain carries TRBV7-2 and TRBJ2-7; no definite D call. Per the germline V gene, CDR1 is SGHTA and CDR2 is FQGNSA. The V end lost 5 bases, the J end lost 5 bases, and 10 bases lay between the germline ends. This CDR3 is built from 12 residues. CDR3 sequence: CASSPGAHEQYF. The CDR3 coding sequence is TGTGCCAGCAGCCCTGGCGCCCACGAGCAGTACTTC.

V is TRBV27 and J is TRBJ1-5; D gene unclear. Germline V CDR1 and CDR2: MNHEY, SMNVEV (reference sequence). This CDR3 is built from 13 residues. The V gene lost 5 bases and the J gene lost 0 bases, with 5 bases spanning the gap. The CDR3 bases are TGTGCCAGCAGTGGCGGTAGCAATCAGCCCCAGCATTTT. It yields the protein CASSGGSNQPQHF.

The chain links TRBV19 to TRBJ2-2; D unclear. V was pared by 5 bases and J by 3 bases, with 10 bases between. The CDR3 has 14 residues. Germline CDR1 is LNHDA and CDR2 is SQIVND (reference sequence). The CDR3 sequence is CASSHGADTGELFF. CDR3 coding DNA: TGTGCCAGTAGTCACGGAGCTGACACCGGGGAGCTGTTTTTT. The whole variable domain, filled in from reference TRBV19 and TRBJ2-2, reads DGGITQSPKYLFRKEGQNVTLSCEQNLNHDAMYWYRQDPGQGLRLIYYSQIVNDFQKGDIAEGYSVSREKKESFPLTVTSAQKNPTAFYLCASSHGADTGELFFGEGSRLTVL.

The chain recombines TRBV19 with TRBJ1-5, with a possible D match to TRBD1 (6 bases). CDR1 and CDR2 (germline): LNHDA, SQIVND (reference sequence). V shed 6 bases and J shed 2 bases, with 17 bases lying between them. This CDR3 is 16 amino acids long. CDR3 coding DNA: TGTGCCAGTAGCCCGACGGGGGCCTTTCGCAATCAGCCCCAGCATTTT. This codes for CASSPTGAFRNQPQHF.

V is TRBV28 and J is TRBJ2-5; 13 bases line up with TRBD2. J was trimmed by 2 bases and V by 6 bases; bases with no gene match: 6. The CDR3 length is 16 residues. Germline assignment: CDR1 MDHEN and CDR2 SYDVKM. CDR3 sequence: CASRERLAGGQETQYF. In nucleotides, the CDR3 is TGTGCCAGCAGGGAAAGACTAGCGGGGGGACAAGAGACCCAGTACTTC.

The rearrangement uses TRBV28 and TRBJ2-1; 12 bases are a match to TRBD2. The CDR3 consists of 16 residues. From germline, CDR1 is MDHEN and CDR2 SYDVKM. J gave up 8 bases and V 7 bases, and 12 bases lay outside the gene matches. CDR3 residues: CASTPLGLAGYDEQFF. CDR3 nucleotide sequence: TGTGCCAGCACCCCCTTAGGACTAGCGGGGTATGATGAGCAGTTCTTC.

V usage is TRBV10-2 and J usage is TRBJ2-1, with 10 bases identical to TRBD2. The germline gives CDR1 WSHSY, CDR2 SAAADI. With 6 bases clipped from V and 10 bases from J, the junction kept 6 bases outside the gene matches. The CDR3 has 13 residues. CDR3 sequence (DNA): TGCGCCAGCAGCGATGTAGCGGGAGGCGAGCAGTTCTTC. Residues: CASSDVAGGEQFF.

This chain connects TRBV7-2 to TRBJ2-3; D is perhaps TRBD2 (5 bases). Germline V gene sequence: CDR1 SGHTA, CDR2 FQGNSA. This CDR3 spans 14 amino acids. Between the trimmed V and J ends, which lost 5 bases and 2 bases, there was a span of 11 bases. CDR3 bases: TGTGCCAGCAGCCTTACCCGGGACACAGATACGCAGTATTTT. Protein product: CASSLTRDTDTQYF.

The chain recombines TRBV6-5 with TRBJ2-2; D not certain. V lost 5 bases and J 6 bases, leaving 7 bases between the germline ends. CDR1 and CDR2 (germline): MNHEY, SVGAGI. CDR3 length: 12 residues. The CDR3 DNA follows: TGTGCCAGCAGTCGTAGGGCCGGGGAGCTGTTTTTT. Translating it yields CASSRRAGELFF.

In DNA, the CDR3 is TGTGCCAGCAGCTACGGACAGCCCAATCAGCCCCAGCATTTT. It codes for CASSYGQPNQPQHF. The V gene is TRBV7-9, the J gene TRBJ1-5; possible D gene TRBD1, 6 bases. Looked up from germline, CDR1 is SEHNR and CDR2 is FQNEAQ (reference sequence). The CDR3 consists of 14 residues. V dropped 4 bases and J dropped 3 bases, with 10 bases sitting between them.

The CDR3 region is CASSLAAGRETQYF. As DNA, the CDR3 is TGCGCCAGCAGCTTGGCTGCGGGACGAGAGACCCAGTACTTC. The chain is built from TRBV5-1 and TRBJ2-5; D is perhaps TRBD2 (6 bases). The germline CDR1 and CDR2 sequences are SGHRS and YFSETQ. The CDR3 runs to 14 residues. The V gene lost 0 bases and the J gene lost 4 bases, with 10 bases spanning the gap.